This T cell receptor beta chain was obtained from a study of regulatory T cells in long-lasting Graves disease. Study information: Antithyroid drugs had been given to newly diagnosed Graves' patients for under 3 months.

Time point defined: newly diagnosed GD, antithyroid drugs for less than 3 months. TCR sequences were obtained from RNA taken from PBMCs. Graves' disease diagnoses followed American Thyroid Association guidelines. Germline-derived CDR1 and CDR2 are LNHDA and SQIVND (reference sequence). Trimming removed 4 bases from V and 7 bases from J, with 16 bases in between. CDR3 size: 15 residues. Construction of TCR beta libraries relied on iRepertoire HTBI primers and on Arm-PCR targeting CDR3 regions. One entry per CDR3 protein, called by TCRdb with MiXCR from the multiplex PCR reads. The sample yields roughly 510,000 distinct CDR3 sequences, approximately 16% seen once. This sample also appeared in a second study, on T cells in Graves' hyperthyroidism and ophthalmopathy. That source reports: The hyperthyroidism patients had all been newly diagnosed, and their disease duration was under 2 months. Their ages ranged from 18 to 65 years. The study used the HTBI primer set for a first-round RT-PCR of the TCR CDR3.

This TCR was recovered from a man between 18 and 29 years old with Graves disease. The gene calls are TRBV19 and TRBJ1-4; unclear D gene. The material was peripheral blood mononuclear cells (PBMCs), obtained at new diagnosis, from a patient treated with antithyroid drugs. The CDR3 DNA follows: TGTGCCAGTAGTAAACACCGGACCGCTTCTGAAAAACTGTTTTTT. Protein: CASSKHRTASEKLFF.